The 16 T cell receptor beta chains listed next were all sequenced from one sample in a study of OX40 agonist ivuxolimab in advanced cancers. The data were produced by immunoSEQ multiplex PCR, yet TCRdb's version contains in-frame clones alone and is incomplete. This sample has around 71,000 clones, with approximately 78% found just once. Sample: CD4+ or CD8+ T cells sorted from blood, taken in a trial of the OX40 agonist ivuxolimab. The receptor set was obtained from an adult with an advanced solid tumor such as melanoma, head and neck, liver or kidney cancer.

This clone was seen a handful of times. The chain has TRBV5-1 and TRBJ2-3; unclear D gene. The V gene's germline CDR1 is SGHRS and CDR2 YFSETQ. With 1 base removed from V and 4 bases from J, the gap between germline ends came to 7 bases. The CDR3 runs 13 residues. CDR3 loop: CASSLFYSDTQYF. The CDR3 region has the DNA TGCGCCAGCAGCTTGTTCTACTCAGATACGCAGTATTTT.

V usage is TRBV18 and J usage is TRBJ1-4; D is possibly TRBD1 (5 bases). The CDR3 is 14 amino acids. The germline CDR1 and CDR2 sequences are KGHSH and LQKENI. Trimming shortened V by 5 bases and J by 8 bases, and 15 bases separated the two germline ends. CDR3 nucleotide sequence: TGTGCCAGCTCATTCCTCCTGGGGGACGAAAAACTGTTTTTT. Amino acid sequence: CASSFLLGDEKLFF.

The chain combines TRBV11-3 with TRBJ2-7, with D hard to call. This CDR3 is built from 13 residues. V was pared by 3 bases and J by 0 bases, with 6 bases between. The germline V gene encodes CDR1 SGHNT and CDR2 YENEEA. As DNA, the CDR3 is TGTGCCAGCAGCTTCAGTAGCTCCTACGAGCAGTACTTC. Translating it yields CASSFSSSYEQYF.

The V and J genes are TRBV19 and TRBJ2-5; 14 positions match TRBD2. This CDR3 has 16 residues. Germline CDR1 and CDR2: LNHDA and SQIVND (reference sequence). Trimming took 1 base from V and 4 from J; bases not matched to a gene: 2. The CDR3 DNA is TGTGCCAGTAGTATAGGACTAGCGGGAGGGGGAGAGACCCAGTACTTC. Translated: CASSIGLAGGGETQYF.

This chain uses TRBV6-5 with TRBJ1-6, with TRBD1 matching over 8 bases. There are 13 residues in the CDR3. Per the germline V gene, CDR1 is MNHEY and CDR2 is SVGAGI. Unmatched junction bases numbered 5, after V lost 7 bases and J lost 9 bases. The CDR3 loop is CASTRTGSSPLHF. In nucleotides, the CDR3 is TGTGCCAGCACCAGGACAGGGTCTTCACCCCTCCACTTT.

V and J are TRBV28 and TRBJ1-1; D may be TRBD1 (5 bases). The CDR3 runs 15 residues. Between the trimmed V and J ends, which lost 5 bases and 0 bases, there was a span of 13 bases. Germline V gene sequence: CDR1 MDHEN, CDR2 SYDVKM. The CDR3 nucleotides read TGTGCCAGCAGTCGAGTAGGGGACTTGAACACTGAAGCTTTCTTT. It encodes CASSRVGDLNTEAFF.

This sequence joins TRBV30 and TRBJ2-7; TRBD2 is a possible D gene (6 bases). From germline, CDR1 is GTSNPN and CDR2 SVGIG (reference sequence). V lost 3 bases and J 0 bases, leaving 12 bases between the germline ends. The CDR3 consists of 14 residues. CDR3: CAWRSGRDSYEQYF. As DNA, the CDR3 is TGTGCCTGGAGGAGTGGGCGGGACTCCTACGAGCAGTACTTC.

This clone was recorded only once. The chain joins TRBV7-2 to TRBJ1-3; D call uncertain. From germline, CDR1 is SGHTA and CDR2 FQGNSA. V lost 3 bases, J lost 4 bases, and 4 bases lay in between. The CDR3 has 12 amino acids. This chain's CDR3 is CASSLGGNTIYF. The CDR3 coding sequence is TGTGCCAGCAGCTTGGGGGGAAACACCATATATTTT.

This chain links TRBV4-1 with TRBJ1-4; D perhaps matches TRBD1 (6 bases). Germline V gene data show CDR1 as MGHRA and CDR2 as YSYEKL. This CDR3 region has 16 residues. Trimming removed 3 bases from V and 8 bases from J, with 19 bases in between. CDR3 coding DNA: TGCGCCAGCAGCCAGGGGAGGGGGGGAGGATACGAAAAACTGTTTTTT. Translation: CASSQGRGGGYEKLFF.

This clone came up a few times. The chain recombines TRBV7-9 with TRBJ2-3; no clear D. V was pared by 1 base and J by 2 bases, with 10 bases between. The CDR3 extends over 15 amino acids. Looked up from germline, CDR1 is SEHNR and CDR2 is FQNEAQ (reference sequence). CDR3 sequence (DNA): TGTGCCAGCAGCTTAGATGTGCAGGCCACAGATACGCAGTATTTT. This sequence encodes CASSLDVQATDTQYF.

The V and J genes are TRBV6-5 and TRBJ1-2; 8 positions match TRBD1. Germline CDR1 MNHEY, CDR2 SVGAGI. The CDR3 covers 15 residues. V lost 6 bases to trimming and J lost 1 base; unmatched junction nucleotides: 7. The CDR3 loop is CASRSRGRGNYGYTF. In DNA form, the CDR3 reads TGTGCCAGCAGATCCAGGGGGCGCGGTAACTATGGCTACACCTTC.

This clone occurred a few times. The J gene is TRBJ2-7, the V gene TRBV9; D may correspond to TRBD1 or TRBD2 (5 bases each). The CDR3 is made up of 16 amino acids. The germline V and J ends were trimmed by 2 bases and 2 bases, with 17 bases remaining between them. The germline CDR1 and CDR2 sequences are SGDLS and YYNGEE. Here the CDR3 DNA reads TGTGCCAGCAGCGTGTCATGGGACGGGTCTGCCTACGAGCAGTACTTC. It encodes CASSVSWDGSAYEQYF.

The chain uses TRBV18 and TRBJ2-5, with a weak D call TRBD2 (5 bases). The end of the DNA aligns better with TRBJ2-7, so the J call may be wrong. The germline V gene encodes CDR1 KGHSH and CDR2 LQKENI. The CDR3 totals 12 residues. The CDR3: CASSPRGYEQYF. The CDR3 DNA reads TGTGCCAGCTCACCCCGGGGCTACGAGCAGTACTTC.

The CDR3 region is CASSLEGSNQPQHF. DNA for the CDR3: TGTGCCAGCAGCTTGGAAGGGAGCAATCAGCCCCAGCATTTT. This chain connects TRBV5-5 to TRBJ1-5; unclear D gene. Looked up from germline, CDR1 is SGHKS and CDR2 is YYEKEE (reference sequence). There are 14 residues in the CDR3. V was shortened by 0 bases and J by 1 base, with 5 bases between the two germline ends.

The rearrangement joins TRBV7-6 to TRBJ1-6; unclear D gene. V lost 6 bases and J lost 13, with 28 bases in between. Germline CDR1 is SGHVS and CDR2 is FNYEAQ. This CDR3 region has 17 residues. CDR3 DNA: TGTGCCAGCAGTCACGCCCTGGGCGGCAGGAGGTTATCGCCCCTCCACTTT. Protein product: CASSHALGGRRLSPLHF.

The chain links TRBV6-5 to TRBJ2-7, with 10 bases matching TRBD2. Unmatched junction bases numbered 6, after V lost 6 bases and J lost 4 bases. Germline V gene lookup returns CDR1 MNHEY and CDR2 SVGAGI. The CDR3 totals 14 residues. In DNA form, the CDR3 reads TGTGCCAGCAGCCAAAGCGGGAGGGGATACGAGCAGTACTTC. It yields the protein CASSQSGRGYEQYF.